Below are 10 T cell receptor beta chains sequenced from a single sample in a study of blood T cells in healthy people across ages. For the second PCR, which ran for roughly 6 to 12 cycles, a sample-barcoded 5' primer and a J-beta primer mix were used. A single record per CDR3 protein comes from TCRdb applying MiXCR to the 5' RACE reads. The profile shows some 1.6 million distinct CDR3 sequences, about 31% of them singletons. Sequenced sample: blood. The receptors were gathered from a young woman in good health.

The chain links TRBV27 to TRBJ2-3, with TRBD2 matching 7 bases. Trimming cost V 2 bases and J 4 bases; bases outside gene matches: 9. Looked up from germline, CDR1 is MNHEY and CDR2 is SMNVEV (reference sequence). The CDR3 length is 16 residues. CDR3 nucleotide sequence: TGTGCCAGCAGTTTAAAGGTCGGGAGGCCCCCAGATACGCAGTATTTT. It translates to CASSLKVGRPPDTQYF.

As DNA, the CDR3 is TGTGCCAGCAGCGACTTGACTAGCGGGTCCGAGGATACGCAGTATTTT. Translating it yields CASSDLTSGSEDTQYF. This sequence joins TRBV5-4 and TRBJ2-3, with 10 bases fitting TRBD2. V shed 4 bases and J 6 bases; nucleotides not matched to a gene: 11. The CDR3 covers 16 residues. Germline V gene sequence: CDR1 SGHNT, CDR2 YYREEE (reference sequence).

The chain combines TRBV20-1 with TRBJ1-2; possible D gene TRBD1, 5 bases. The CDR3 covers 15 residues. Germline assignment: CDR1 DFQATT and CDR2 SNEGSKA (reference sequence). Trimming removed 3 bases from V and 4 bases from J, with 18 bases in between. CDR3 protein: CSASLGDYRFYGYTF. CDR3 DNA sequence: TGCAGTGCTAGTTTAGGGGATTACCGTTTCTATGGCTACACCTTC.

Note on this clonotype: It may be a read error: a sequence one base away is much more abundant. The V and J genes are TRBV20-1 and TRBJ2-7, with TRBD1 matching over 9 bases. Germline V gene data show CDR1 as DFQATT and CDR2 as SNEGSKA (reference sequence). The CDR3 contains 14 residues. The chain's CDR3 is CSSRGGTGSIEQYF. CDR3 nucleotides: TGCAGTTCTAGGGGGGGGACAGGGTCCATCGAGCAGTACTTC.

About this clonotype: A much bigger clone sits one base away, suggesting this may be a read error. The CDR3: CASSEVAGANVLTF. In DNA form, the CDR3 reads TGCGCCAGCAGTGAGGTAGCTGGGGCCAACGTCCTGACTTTC. The J gene is TRBJ2-6, the V gene TRBV5-1; unclear D gene. Germline-derived CDR1 and CDR2 are SGHRS and YFSETQ. Trimming cost V 5 bases and J 2 bases, with 8 bases left between them. The CDR3 is made up of 14 amino acids. Using reference TRBV5-1 and TRBJ2-6 for the parts outside the CDR3, the full variable domain is KAGVTQTPRYLIKTRGQQVTLSCSPISGHRSVSWYQQTPGQGLQFLFEYFSETQRNKGNFPGRFSGRQFSNSRSEMNVSTLELGDSALYLCASSEVAGANVLTFGAGSRLTVL.

The genes are TRBV3-1 and TRBJ1-4; TRBD1 might be the D (6 bases). V lost 3 bases and J 6 bases, leaving 20 bases between the germline ends. This CDR3 region has 17 residues. Germline V gene sequence: CDR1 LGHDT, CDR2 YNNKEL (reference sequence). The CDR3 loop is CASSQGPGAGVYEKLFF. Written as DNA, the CDR3 is TGTGCCAGCAGCCAGGGCCCTGGGGCAGGGGTTTATGAAAAACTGTTTTTT.

The genes are TRBV12-3 or TRBV12-4 and TRBJ1-2; TRBD1 is a possible D gene (5 bases). This CDR3 is 13 amino acids long. V was clipped by 7 bases and J by 4 bases, with 13 bases between them. The DNA of the CDR3 is TGTGCCAGCACCCTACCGAGGGGCTATGGCTACACCTTC. It codes for CASTLPRGYGYTF.

This clonotype was counted only a few times. V gene TRBV2 combines with J gene TRBJ2-1, with D possibly TRBD1 on 5 matching bases. Germline assignment: CDR1 SNHLY and CDR2 FYNNEI. This CDR3 has 12 amino acids. The V and J ends lost 6 bases and 8 bases respectively, with 11 bases between them. The CDR3 reads CASRAGSDEQFF. CDR3 in DNA: TGTGCCAGCAGGGCAGGGTCCGATGAGCAGTTCTTC.

The rearrangement uses TRBV20-1 and TRBJ2-7; the D gene is possibly TRBD2 (5 bases). Between the trimmed V and J ends, which lost 1 base and 2 bases, there was a span of 15 bases. Germline V gene lookup returns CDR1 DFQATT and CDR2 SNEGSKA (reference sequence). The length of the CDR3 is 15 residues. The chain's CDR3 is CSARATADKAYEQYF. DNA of the CDR3: TGCAGTGCTAGAGCTACAGCGGATAAAGCCTACGAGCAGTACTTC.

The chain has TRBV13 and TRBJ2-7; D gene uncertain. Between the trimmed V and J ends, which lost 0 bases and 0 bases, there was a span of 6 bases. Germline-derived CDR1 and CDR2 are PRHDT and FYEKMQ (reference sequence). This CDR3 region has 14 residues. In DNA, the CDR3 is TGTGCCAGCAGCTTAGGTCTCCTCTCCTACGAGCAGTACTTC. Translation gives CASSLGLLSYEQYF.